These 5 T cell receptor beta chains came from one sample sequenced in a study of blood T cell repertoires in COVID-19. TCRdb's table, derived via immunoSEQ multiplex PCR, lists solely in-frame clones and lacks some. In the table there are a few hundred thousand clones, around 80% of which are singletons. Material: peripheral blood. Every receptor here comes from a man aged 35 to 55 who had recovered from COVID-19.

The CDR3 loop is CASSLQGIDGYTF. The CDR3, as DNA: TGCGCCAGCAGCCTACAGGGTATCGATGGCTACACCTTC. This chain joins TRBV5-1 and TRBJ1-2, with a possible D match to TRBD1 (6 bases). The germline CDR1 and CDR2 sequences are SGHRS and YFSETQ. This CDR3 region has 13 residues. Between the trimmed V and J ends, which lost 4 bases and 6 bases, there was a span of 13 bases.

This chain links TRBV6-6 with TRBJ2-3; TRBD2 matches 14 bases. V trimming: 5 bases; J trimming: 10 bases; junction bases outside the gene matches: 8. The CDR3 runs to 15 residues. CDR1 is MNHNY, CDR2 SVGAGI, per germline (reference sequence). The CDR3 is CASSIPGLAGVAQYF. As DNA, the CDR3 is TGTGCCAGCAGTATTCCGGGACTAGCGGGAGTCGCGCAGTATTTT.

This clone came up once. The chain joins TRBV27 to TRBJ2-1; 10 nucleotides match TRBD1. V lost 4 bases, J lost 6 bases, and 6 bases stayed unmatched. CDR3 size: 15 residues. From germline, CDR1 is MNHEY and CDR2 SMNVEV (reference sequence). This CDR3 reads CASSWVGQGRNEQFF. The CDR3 DNA is TGTGCCAGCAGTTGGGTGGGACAGGGGCGCAATGAGCAGTTCTTC.

This chain connects TRBV19 to TRBJ1-2; the D gene is possibly TRBD1 (6 bases). Trimming shortened V by 4 bases and J by 3 bases, and 21 bases separated the two germline ends. Germline V CDR1 and CDR2: LNHDA, SQIVND (reference sequence). The CDR3 consists of 17 residues. The CDR3 here is CASSTQTGWGRDYGYTF. The CDR3 coding sequence is TGTGCCAGTAGTACCCAGACAGGTTGGGGTAGGGACTATGGCTACACCTTC.

The chain employs TRBV27 and TRBJ2-5; TRBD1 aligns across 7 bases. The CDR3 consists of 19 residues. Germline CDR1 reads MNHEY; CDR2 reads SMNVEV (reference sequence). The ends lost 5 bases at V and 0 bases at J; junction bases unmatched: 18. The CDR3 nucleotides are TGTGCCAGCAGTCCCTCGTACCGACAGGGTTGGGGGTACCAAGAGACCCAGTACTTC. Its protein is CASSPSYRQGWGYQETQYF.